These T cell receptor beta chains were read from a single sample in a study of blood T cell repertoires in COVID-19. Profiled with immunoSEQ multiplex PCR; TCRdb holds only in-frame clones, not every one. The data show over 200,000 clones, with about 90% seen just once and roughly 2% held by the top ten. Input material: peripheral blood. These receptors were taken from a man aged 35 to 55 with active or convalescent COVID-19. CDR3s include the opening cysteine and the closing phenylalanine or tryptophan. The D gene is left open where the match is weak. Clone size is stated in some rows and not others, as once, few, many or a class when expanded.

TGTGCCACCAGCAGGCAGGGTGGGGATGAAGCTTTCTTT CATSRQGGDEAFF TRBJ1-1 . . TRBV15
TGTGCCAGCAGCCAAGGGATTTTACGCGGGACGGTGACTTACCCCTCTGGGGCCAACGTCCTGACTTTC CASSQGILRGTVTYPSGANVLTF TRBJ2-6 . . TRBV14
TGTGCCAGCAGCCCGGGACTAGCGGGAGGCCGGTTTAGCGCAGATACGCAGTATTTT CASSPGLAGGRFSADTQYF TRBJ2-3 TRBD2 . TRBV5-8
TGTGCCAGCAGCCCGGGACAGGCGGCCTACGAGCAGTACTTC CASSPGQAAYEQYF TRBJ2-7 TRBD1 . TRBV7-9
TGTGCCAGCAGTCTCACCTCAGGGACAGGGCCGTTCTTC CASSLTSGTGPFF TRBJ2-1 TRBD1 . TRBV7-2
TGTGCCAGCAGTTACCCTGGGCCAAATGAGCAGTTCTTC CASSYPGPNEQFF TRBJ2-1 . . TRBV6-6
TGTGCCAGCAGCTTTGGGTCAGGGTTTTATAATTCACCCCTCCACTTT CASSFGSGFYNSPLHF TRBJ1-6 . . TRBV7-9
TGTGCCAGTAGTAAACAGGGCGGCAGCACCAAAAACATTCAGTACTTC CASSKQGGSTKNIQYF TRBJ2-4 . . TRBV19
TGTGCCAGCAGCCAAGACAGGGGCTGGAACACTGAAGCTTTCTTT CASSQDRGWNTEAFF TRBJ1-1 . . TRBV14
TGTGCCAGCAAACTAGCCGGGTCCTACAATGAGCAGTTCTTC CASKLAGSYNEQFF TRBJ2-1 . . TRBV27
TGTGCCAGTAGTATAGATCGAATAGGACTAGCGGGAGACGGCAAAAACATTCAGTACTTC CASSIDRIGLAGDGKNIQYF TRBJ2-4 TRBD2 once TRBV19
TGTGCCAGTAGTACCCGACAGGGCCGAACAGGTTCCTACGAGCAGTACTTC CASSTRQGRTGSYEQYF TRBJ2-7 TRBD1 . TRBV19
TGTGCCAGCAGTTCCCTGGCCAGCTCCTACAATGAGCAGTTCTTC CASSSLASSYNEQFF TRBJ2-1 . . TRBV27
TGTGCCTGGAGTAGGAGACTACGGGACAGGGTGGACTTC CAWSRRLRDRVDF TRBJ2-5 TRBD1 . TRBV30
TGTGCCAGCAGTCTGGGCCTAGGACTAGCGAAAGAGACCCAGTACTTC CASSLGLGLAKETQYF TRBJ2-5 TRBD2 . TRBV11-2
TGTGCCAGTAGTTTAGGGACAGCCCTCGGGGAGACCCAGTACTTC CASSLGTALGETQYF TRBJ2-5 TRBD1 . TRBV19